Following are 23 T cell receptor beta chains from one sample sequenced in a study of shared clonotypes between healthy human individuals. The method was immunoSEQ multiplex PCR; TCRdb's version includes in-frame clones alone and lacks a portion of them. The table lists about 1.5 million clones, about 98% of them singletons. Sequences were obtained from naive CD4+ T cells sorted from blood. The sample's subset: CD45RA+ positively selected. The receptor source for this set is a man aged 25-45 years in good health.

This sequence joins TRBV6-5 and TRBJ2-1, with TRBD2 matching over 7 bases. The CDR3 extends over 14 amino acids. J was trimmed by 5 bases and V by 2 bases; bases with no gene match: 3. Germline V gene sequence: CDR1 MNHEY, CDR2 SVGAGI. CDR3 protein: CASSYAGEDNEQFF. The CDR3 region has the DNA TGTGCCAGCAGTTACGCGGGAGAAGACAATGAGCAGTTCTTC.

As for this clone: One end of the junction fails to match germline, which may point to a read error. This chain links TRBV18 with TRBJ2-3; D may correspond to TRBD1 or TRBD2 (5 bases each). The CDR3 covers 19 residues. The germline CDR1 and CDR2 sequences are KGHSH and LQKENI. The CDR3 sequence: CASSPTRGAYPISTHTQYF. CDR3 DNA: TGTGCCAGCTCACCCACGAGGGGAGCGTATCCTATAAGCACACATACGCAGTATTTT.

The chain employs TRBV7-2 and TRBJ1-1; no reliable D call. Germline V gene sequence: CDR1 SGHTA, CDR2 FQGNSA. V shed 4 bases and J shed 2 bases, with 8 bases lying between them. CDR3 length: 13 residues. CDR3 protein: CASSSQSNTEAFF. The CDR3 DNA reads as TGTGCCAGCAGCTCCCAGAGTAACACTGAAGCTTTCTTT.

The genes are TRBV5-4 and TRBJ2-3, with D possibly matching TRBD2 (6 bases). The CDR3 extends over 15 amino acids. V was pared by 0 bases and J by 4 bases, with 12 bases between. CDR1 SGHNT and CDR2 YYREEE come from the germline V gene (reference sequence). CDR3 protein: CASSLARGWADTQYF. CDR3 nucleotides: TGTGCCAGCAGCTTGGCCCGGGGGTGGGCAGATACGCAGTATTTT.

The chain combines TRBV28 with TRBJ1-5, with a tentative D call TRBD1 (5 bases). This CDR3 has 17 residues. V shed 3 bases and J shed 6 bases, with 21 bases lying between them. From germline, CDR1 is MDHEN and CDR2 SYDVKM. The CDR3 DNA is TGTGCCAGCAGTTTTTGGTCTGGGGCCGGGCGGAGTCAGCCCCAGCATTTT. This gives the protein CASSFWSGAGRSQPQHF.

The chain combines TRBV29-1 with TRBJ2-1, with TRBD1 as a possible D gene (5 bases). The CDR3 has 11 residues. Germline V lookup: CDR1 SQVTM, CDR2 ANQGSEA. V was pared by 4 bases and J by 16 bases, with 17 bases between. CDR3 sequence reads: CSVAQQVGRFF. The CDR3 bases are TGCAGCGTTGCCCAACAGGTCGGTCGATTCTTC.

This chain uses TRBV6-6 with TRBJ2-3; D is unclear. In germline, CDR1 is MNHNY, CDR2 SVGAGI (reference sequence). There are 10 residues in the CDR3. V was clipped by 6 bases and J by 6 bases, with 4 bases between them. The CDR3 here is CASRGDTQYF. Here the CDR3 DNA reads TGTGCCAGCAGGGGGGATACGCAGTATTTT.

The V and J genes are TRBV7-9 and TRBJ1-1; D unclear. V gave up 0 bases and J gave up 1 base, with 3 bases separating them. This CDR3 comprises 13 residues. In germline, CDR1 is SEHNR, CDR2 FQNEAQ (reference sequence). CDR3 sequence reads: CASSLAENTEAFF. The DNA of the CDR3 is TGTGCCAGCAGCTTAGCAGAGAACACTGAAGCTTTCTTT.

On this clone: Other DNA sequences from this sample encode an identical CDR3 as well. The rearrangement uses TRBV5-1 and TRBJ2-5; no reliable D call. V lost 0 bases to trimming and J lost 3 bases, with 6 bases between them. The CDR3 consists of 13 residues. Per the germline V gene, CDR1 is SGHRS and CDR2 is YFSETQ. CDR3 DNA: TGCGCCAGCAGCTTGGCCGGCAAAGAGACCCAGTACTTC. Translated: CASSLAGKETQYF.

CDR3 region: CAAAGSGANVLTF. The CDR3 DNA is TGTGCCGCAGCAGGGTCTGGGGCCAACGTCCTGACTTTC. The V call is TRBV19, the J call TRBJ2-6; possible D gene TRBD1, 5 bases. The CDR3 spans 13 residues. With 11 bases removed from V and 1 base from J, the gap between germline ends came to 9 bases. Germline V CDR1 and CDR2: LNHDA, SQIVND (reference sequence).

This clone occurred once. This rearrangement joins TRBV29-1 to TRBJ2-7, with D possibly TRBD1 on 6 matching bases. This CDR3 has 13 amino acids. Trimming removed 5 bases from V and 4 bases from J, with 15 bases in between. CDR1 is SQVTM, CDR2 ANQGSEA, per germline. CDR3 DNA sequence: TGCAGCGTTTCTGGACAGAGGATTTACGAGCAGTACTTC. Its translation: CSVSGQRIYEQYF.

With respect to this clone: Other DNA sequences in the same sample also yield this CDR3. The chain carries TRBV20-1 and TRBJ2-5, with D uncertain. V lost 3 bases and J lost 4, with 3 bases in between. Germline CDR1 and CDR2: DFQATT and SNEGSKA (reference sequence). The CDR3 is 10 amino acids. CDR3 loop: CSASLETQYF. CDR3 nucleotide sequence: TGCAGTGCTAGTTTAGAGACCCAGTACTTC.

V is TRBV9 and J is TRBJ2-1; 7 nucleotides align to TRBD2. This CDR3 has 17 residues. The germline gives CDR1 SGDLS, CDR2 YYNGEE. V was clipped by 4 bases and J by 0 bases; unmatched bases: 10. DNA of the CDR3: TGTGCCAGCAGCCCTAGGGCGAGGACTAGCTCCTACAATGAGCAGTTCTTC. This sequence encodes CASSPRARTSSYNEQFF.

This sequence joins TRBV2 and TRBJ1-1; maybe TRBD1 (6 bases). The CDR3 loop spans 13 amino acids. In germline, CDR1 is SNHLY, CDR2 FYNNEI. Trimming removed 6 bases at V and 7 bases at J, with 15 bases between. The chain's CDR3 is CASRLDRFSEAFF. The CDR3 nucleotides are TGTGCCAGCAGGCTCGACAGGTTTAGTGAAGCTTTCTTT.

The gene calls are TRBV9 and TRBJ2-1; D unclear. CDR1 SGDLS and CDR2 YYNGEE come from the germline V gene. V was clipped by 0 bases and J by 5 bases, with 12 bases between them. CDR3 length: 15 residues. CDR3 in amino acids: CASSVGGTRNNEQFF. The DNA for the CDR3 is TGTGCCAGCAGCGTAGGGGGTACTCGCAACAATGAGCAGTTCTTC.

The rearrangement links TRBV5-4 to TRBJ2-7; 11 bases are shared with TRBD1. In germline, CDR1 is SGHNT, CDR2 YYREEE (reference sequence). The V gene end was trimmed by 2 bases and the J gene end by 3 bases; junction bases not matched to a gene: 4. This CDR3 has 15 amino acids. CDR3 amino acids: CASSLGDRGIYEQYF. The CDR3 coding sequence is TGTGCCAGCAGCTTAGGGGACAGGGGGATCTACGAGCAGTACTTC. Full variable domain (missing parts from reference TRBV5-4 and TRBJ2-7): ETGVTQSPTHLIKTRGQQVTLRCSSQSGHNTVSWYQQALGQGPQFIFQYYREEENGRGNFPPRFSGLQFPNYSSELNVNALELDDSALYLCASSLGDRGIYEQYFGPGTRLTVT.

The J gene is TRBJ2-7, the V gene TRBV13, with 7 bases that match TRBD1. Looked up from germline, CDR1 is PRHDT and CDR2 is FYEKMQ (reference sequence). J lost 3 bases, V lost 4 bases, and 3 bases had no gene match. This CDR3 spans 13 amino acids. CDR3 sequence (DNA): TGTGCCAGCAGCTCGGACAGGTTCTACGAGCAGTACTTC. Amino acids: CASSSDRFYEQYF.

This chain links TRBV10-1 with TRBJ2-3; D is possibly TRBD1 (5 bases). Trimming stripped 6 bases from V and 2 bases from J, with 15 bases between. The CDR3 consists of 15 residues. Germline V gives CDR1 WNHNN, CDR2 SYGVQD (reference sequence). For the CDR3, the DNA is TGCGCCAGCAGAGCCCCAGGGTGGGACACAGATACGCAGTATTTT. Translation: CASRAPGWDTDTQYF.

In its sample, this clone was seen once. This chain uses TRBV2 with TRBJ2-7; D remains ambiguous. Germline assignment: CDR1 SNHLY and CDR2 FYNNEI. V was cut by 8 bases and J by 2 bases, with 19 bases left in between. This CDR3 is built from 15 residues. The CDR3 nucleotides read TGTGCCAGCTCTGTACGACCCCTGGTCCCCTACGAGCAGTACTTC. Its translation is CASSVRPLVPYEQYF.

The chain employs TRBV5-1 and TRBJ2-3; D ambiguous. The germline CDR1 and CDR2 sequences are SGHRS and YFSETQ. V was trimmed by 7 bases and J by 3 bases, leaving 15 bases between them. The CDR3 runs 14 residues. The CDR3 region is CASSPQVGTDTQYF. The DNA of the CDR3 is TGCGCCAGCTCACCCCAGGTTGGAACAGATACGCAGTATTTT.

The rearrangement uses TRBV6-1 and TRBJ2-5; no clear D. CDR1 and CDR2 from the germline V gene are MNHNS and SASEGT. The CDR3 is 13 amino acids. Trimming pared 9 bases from V and 5 bases from J, leaving 16 bases between. The CDR3: CASRTLTWETQYF. In DNA form, the CDR3 reads TGTGCCAGTAGGACCCTAACGTGGGAGACCCAGTACTTC.

This clone was picked up one time. The chain has TRBV19 and TRBJ1-5; D is unclear. V gave up 7 bases and J gave up 2 bases, with 9 bases separating them. CDR1 is LNHDA and CDR2 is SQIVND in the germline V gene (reference sequence). The CDR3 has 13 residues. The CDR3 DNA reads as TGTGCCAGTATGGGGATTGGCAATCAGCCCCAGCATTTT. It specifies CASMGIGNQPQHF.

The chain recombines TRBV5-1 with TRBJ1-2, with unresolved D. The length of the CDR3 is 17 residues. Looked up from germline, CDR1 is SGHRS and CDR2 is YFSETQ. The germline V and J ends were trimmed by 1 base and 0 bases, with 16 bases remaining between them. The CDR3 DNA is TGCGCCAGCAGCTTGTGGCCGAGTCTAACGACTAACTATGGCTACACCTTC. It translates to CASSLWPSLTTNYGYTF.